The subject of this entry is one T cell receptor beta chain. The repertoire was sequenced with immunoSEQ multiplex PCR; TCRdb's copy has only in-frame clones and lacks some. The table has approximately 76,000 clones, about 91% seen once. The source of the sample is a study of technical replicates of blood from a few donors. CDR1 and CDR2 (germline): SGDLS, YYNGEE. The CDR3 loop spans 14 amino acids. Trimming at V came to 3 bases and at J to 9 bases, leaving 8 bases not matched to a gene. Sequences were obtained from T cells isolated from PBMCs. The clonotype comes from a human donor in good health. The rearrangement links TRBV9 to TRBJ2-1; 8 bases agree with TRBD2. CDR3: CASSGGLVAAEQFF. For the CDR3, the DNA is TGTGCCAGCAGCGGGGGACTAGTGGCGGCTGAGCAGTTCTTC. The full variable domain, its missing parts supplied by reference TRBV9 and TRBJ2-1, is DSGVTQTPKHLITATGQRVTLRCSPRSGDLSVYWYQQSLDQGLQFLIQYYNGEERAKGNILERFSAQQFPDLHSELNLSSLELGDSALYFCASSGGLVAAEQFFGPGTRLTVL.